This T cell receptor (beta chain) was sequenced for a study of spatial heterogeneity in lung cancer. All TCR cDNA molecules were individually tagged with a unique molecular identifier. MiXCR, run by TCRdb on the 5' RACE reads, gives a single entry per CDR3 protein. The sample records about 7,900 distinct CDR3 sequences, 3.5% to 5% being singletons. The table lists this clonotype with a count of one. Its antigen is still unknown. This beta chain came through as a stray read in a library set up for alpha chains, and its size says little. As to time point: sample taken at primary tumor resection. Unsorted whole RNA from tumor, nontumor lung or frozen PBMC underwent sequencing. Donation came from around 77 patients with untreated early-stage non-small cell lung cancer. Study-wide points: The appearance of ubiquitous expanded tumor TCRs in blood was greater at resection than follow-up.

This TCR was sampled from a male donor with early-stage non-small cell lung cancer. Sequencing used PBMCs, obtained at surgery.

The CDR3: CASSQDLGLSGNTIYF. The DNA of the CDR3 is TGTGCCAGCAGCCAAGATTTGGGACTCTCTGGAAACACCATATATTTT. The gene calls are TRBV3-1 and TRBJ1-3, with D maybe TRBD1 (5 bases). Trimming shortened V by 0 bases and J by 0 bases, and 9 bases separated the two germline ends. This CDR3 comprises 16 residues. The germline gives CDR1 LGHDT, CDR2 YNNKEL (reference sequence).